Listed here are 30 T cell receptor beta chains from one sample, sequenced in a study of OX40 agonist ivuxolimab in advanced cancers. Clones were sequenced by immunoSEQ multiplex PCR, and TCRdb holds only the in-frame ones, with some missing. Of 20,000 to 30,000 clones in the sample, almost 80% were seen once. The source material was CD4+ or CD8+ T cells sorted from blood, sampled in a trial of the OX40 agonist ivuxolimab. Source of these receptors: an adult with an advanced solid tumor such as melanoma, head and neck, liver or kidney cancer.

The chain has TRBV4-2 and TRBJ2-1; 9 positions agree with TRBD2. The CDR3 runs 14 residues. Germline V gene data show CDR1 as LGHNA and CDR2 as YNFKEQ. The junction had 4 bases not matched to a gene; V was cut back by 8 bases and J by 2 bases. The CDR3 DNA reads as TGTGCCAGCGGGTTAGCGGGGGCCTACAATGAGCAGTTCTTC. It translates to CASGLAGAYNEQFF.

V usage is TRBV5-1 and J usage is TRBJ2-3, with a weak D call TRBD2 (7 bases). There are 15 residues in the CDR3. Deletions cut 4 bases from V and 4 bases from J, with 16 bases between. CDR1 is SGHRS, CDR2 YFSETQ, per germline. CDR3 nucleotide sequence: TGCGCCAGCAGCCCGGGGGGCCGACCCCCAGATACGCAGTATTTT. Protein: CASSPGGRPPDTQYF.

This clone turned up a few times. The chain recombines TRBV19 with TRBJ1-1; a weak D match, TRBD1 (6 bases). V lost 3 bases and J 4 bases, leaving 24 bases between the germline ends. The germline gives CDR1 LNHDA, CDR2 SQIVND (reference sequence). This CDR3 is built from 18 residues. The chain's CDR3 is CASSMELWRQGLRTEAFF. The CDR3 bases are TGTGCCAGTAGTATGGAGTTATGGAGGCAGGGGCTTCGCACTGAAGCTTTCTTT.

This clone came up once. The chain joins TRBV27 to TRBJ1-6; no reliable D call. This CDR3 has 15 amino acids. Per germline, CDR1 MNHEY and CDR2 SMNVEV (reference sequence). The germline V and J ends were trimmed by 2 bases and 9 bases, with 14 bases remaining between them. The CDR3 coding sequence is TGTGCCAGCAGTTTAGAACTCACACGGGGTTCACCCCTCCACTTT. Encoded protein: CASSLELTRGSPLHF.

The V gene is TRBV5-1, the J gene TRBJ2-7, with 7 nucleotides matching TRBD1. Germline V CDR1 and CDR2: SGHRS, YFSETQ. This CDR3 is 14 amino acids long. V shed 0 bases, J shed 5 bases, and the junction held 5 bases outside the gene matches. The CDR3 protein is CASSLVGGGHEQYF. DNA for the CDR3: TGCGCCAGCAGCTTGGTAGGGGGCGGCCACGAGCAGTACTTC. Using reference TRBV5-1 and TRBJ2-7 for the parts outside the CDR3, the full variable domain is KAGVTQTPRYLIKTRGQQVTLSCSPISGHRSVSWYQQTPGQGLQFLFEYFSETQRNKGNFPGRFSGRQFSNSRSEMNVSTLELGDSALYLCASSLVGGGHEQYFGPGTRLTVT.

The chain combines TRBV2 with TRBJ2-7; 7 nucleotides match TRBD2. V lost 0 bases, J lost 4 bases, and 15 bases stayed unmatched. Germline V lookup: CDR1 SNHLY, CDR2 FYNNEI. The CDR3 covers 18 residues. The CDR3 bases are TGTGCCAGCAGTGAAGCGGGCGCCCGGGGAGCGGGGAGTTACGAGCAGTACTTC. Translated: CASSEAGARGAGSYEQYF.

This rearrangement joins TRBV18 to TRBJ1-2; no reliable D call. The CDR3 has 11 amino acids. The germline V gene has CDR1 KGHSH and CDR2 LQKENI. The V end lost 2 bases, the J end lost 7 bases, and 5 bases lay between the germline ends. The CDR3 protein is CASSPDIGYTF. CDR3 nucleotide sequence: TGTGCCAGCTCACCAGACATTGGCTACACCTTC.

A few counts support this clone. This chain uses TRBV19 with TRBJ1-6; 7 nucleotides align to TRBD1. CDR1 is LNHDA and CDR2 is SQIVND in the germline V gene (reference sequence). The CDR3 runs to 16 residues. Unmatched junction bases numbered 17, after V lost 7 bases and J lost 11 bases. Written as DNA, the CDR3 is TGTGCCAGTACACCCGCGAGGGGGACAGTATCCACACCCCTCCACTTT. Amino acid sequence: CASTPARGTVSTPLHF.

A single count supports this clone. This chain joins TRBV10-3 and TRBJ1-2, with TRBD1 matching 7 bases. V shed 6 bases, J shed 1 base, and the junction held 2 bases outside the gene matches. The V gene's germline CDR1 is ENHRY and CDR2 SYGVKD. This CDR3 has 13 amino acids. The CDR3 DNA reads as TGTGCCATCAGGGACAGGCTTAACTATGGCTACACCTTC. As protein: CAIRDRLNYGYTF.

This clone turned up a few times. This chain links TRBV7-6 with TRBJ2-5; D may be TRBD1 (5 bases). With 1 base removed from V and 3 bases from J, the gap between germline ends came to 21 bases. Per the germline V gene, CDR1 is SGHVS and CDR2 is FNYEAQ. The CDR3 has 18 amino acids. CDR3 sequence: CASSLVRRYVTEKETQYF. The CDR3 DNA is TGTGCCAGCAGCTTAGTACGTAGATACGTGACAGAAAAAGAGACCCAGTACTTC.

The genes are TRBV14 and TRBJ2-1; TRBD1 might be the D (6 bases). The CDR3 covers 13 residues. Trimming cost V 0 bases and J 10 bases, with 10 bases left between them. Germline V gene data show CDR1 as SGHDN and CDR2 as FVKESK. The CDR3: CASSQDPRGEQFF. In DNA, the CDR3 is TGTGCCAGCAGCCAAGATCCCAGGGGAGAGCAGTTCTTC.

This clone was observed a handful of times. V and J are TRBV30 and TRBJ1-4; TRBD1 matches 12 bases. CDR3 length: 19 residues. Trimming removed 3 bases from V and 7 bases from J; junction bases left unmatched: 18. Germline CDR1 and CDR2: GTSNPN and SVGIG (reference sequence). CDR3 bases: TGTGCCTGGAGACCCCCAAGTCGGGACAGGGGGCTCATTTTTGAAAAACTGTTTTTT. It translates to CAWRPPSRDRGLIFEKLFF.

This clone turned up a few times. The chain employs TRBV7-3 and TRBJ1-2; a possible D gene is TRBD1 (5 bases). The V end lost 1 base, the J end lost 1 base, and 13 bases lay between the germline ends. Germline assignment: CDR1 SGHTA and CDR2 FQGTGA. The CDR3 is 16 amino acids. This CDR3 reads CASSLNPPGLNYGYTF. DNA for the CDR3: TGTGCCAGCAGCTTAAATCCGCCGGGACTTAACTATGGCTACACCTTC.

The genes are TRBV19 and TRBJ1-5, with 9 bases aligning to TRBD1. CDR1 and CDR2 (germline): LNHDA, SQIVND (reference sequence). This CDR3 comprises 14 residues. With 5 bases clipped from V and 4 bases from J, the junction kept 3 bases outside the gene matches. DNA of the CDR3: TGTGCCAGTAGTGGCGGGACAGGGAATCAGCCCCAGCATTTT. Its protein product is CASSGGTGNQPQHF.

V and J are TRBV28 and TRBJ2-7; 8 nucleotides agree with TRBD1. This CDR3 has 15 amino acids. CDR1 is MDHEN, CDR2 SYDVKM, per germline. V lost 5 bases, J lost 1 base, and 7 bases stayed unmatched. CDR3 in amino acids: CASSAPDRESYEQYF. The CDR3 region has the DNA TGTGCCAGCAGTGCCCCGGACAGGGAGTCCTACGAGCAGTACTTC.

The V and J genes are TRBV2 and TRBJ1-5; D not certain. V was pared by 6 bases and J by 5 bases, with 14 bases between. This CDR3 has 14 amino acids. CDR1 and CDR2 from the germline V gene are SNHLY and FYNNEI. The CDR3: CASSQEKPYQPQHF. The CDR3, as DNA: TGTGCCAGCAGCCAAGAAAAGCCTTATCAGCCCCAGCATTTT.

The CDR3 DNA reads as TGTGCCAGCAGCGGGACGGGAACGAGCTATGGCTACACCTTC. Encoded protein: CASSGTGTSYGYTF. The rearrangement uses TRBV7-9 and TRBJ1-2; TRBD1 might be the D (5 bases). CDR3 length: 14 residues. Per the germline V gene, CDR1 is SEHNR and CDR2 is FQNEAQ (reference sequence). Trimming stripped 5 bases from V and 4 bases from J, with 14 bases between.

The chain has TRBV9 and TRBJ1-2, with D unresolved. The CDR3 totals 13 residues. Per germline, CDR1 SGDLS and CDR2 YYNGEE. Trimming left V 4 bases short and J 5 bases short, with 12 bases between. CDR3 nucleotide sequence: TGTGCCAGCAGCCTCCAGGACTCGTATGGCTACACCTTC. Translated, it gives CASSLQDSYGYTF.

The J gene is TRBJ1-1, the V gene TRBV14; D is undetermined. Germline lookup yields CDR1 SGHDN and CDR2 FVKESK. V was clipped by 4 bases and J by 1 base, with 13 bases between them. The CDR3 is 15 amino acids. DNA of the CDR3: TGTGCCAGCAGCCTTCCCAGTGCAGGGAACACTGAAGCTTTCTTT. It translates to CASSLPSAGNTEAFF.

The genes are TRBV7-6 and TRBJ2-5; TRBD1 aligns across 10 bases. The DNA end is more similar to TRBJ2-7, so the J call may be wrong. The CDR3 covers 15 residues. The germline CDR1 and CDR2 sequences are SGHVS and FNYEAQ. CDR3 sequence: CASSPRQGASYEQYF. The CDR3 DNA sequence: TGTGCCAGCAGCCCGCGACAGGGGGCTTCCTACGAGCAGTACTTC.

V usage is TRBV19 and J usage is TRBJ2-5; TRBD1 aligns across 8 bases. V lost 5 bases, J lost 11 bases, and 13 bases stayed unmatched. The CDR3 runs to 14 residues. Germline values: CDR1 LNHDA, CDR2 SQIVND (reference sequence). CDR3 in amino acids: CASSVGQGSGEQYF. DNA for the CDR3: TGTGCCAGTAGTGTCGGACAGGGCTCAGGGGAGCAGTACTTC.

The chain has TRBV9 and TRBJ2-5; no definite D call. The length of the CDR3 is 14 residues. V was pared by 0 bases and J by 3 bases, with 9 bases between. Germline CDR1 and CDR2: SGDLS and YYNGEE. DNA of the CDR3: TGTGCCAGCAGCGTAGGAGGCGGTAAAGAGACCCAGTACTTC. It translates to CASSVGGGKETQYF.

In its sample, this clone was seen a few times. This chain connects TRBV7-9 to TRBJ2-7; D is uncertain. With 5 bases removed from V and 5 bases from J, the gap between germline ends came to 19 bases. Per the germline V gene, CDR1 is SEHNR and CDR2 is FQNEAQ (reference sequence). The CDR3 covers 15 residues. Here the CDR3 DNA reads TGTGCCAGCAGCCGAGACAACTCCCCGGGCCACGAGCAGTACTTC. The encoded protein is CASSRDNSPGHEQYF. The full variable domain, in which reference TRBV7-9 and TRBJ2-7 provide the parts outside the CDR3, is DTGVSQNPRHKITKRGQNVTFRCDPISEHNRLYWYRQTLGQGPEFLTYFQNEAQLEKSRLLSDRFSAERPKGSFSTLEIQRTEQGDSAMYLCASSRDNSPGHEQYFGPGTRLTVT.

The chain has TRBV7-7 and TRBJ2-4; unclear D gene. V dropped 5 bases and J dropped 6 bases, with 14 bases sitting between them. CDR3 size: 14 residues. The germline CDR1 and CDR2 sequences are SSHAT and FNYEAQ (reference sequence). DNA for the CDR3: TGTGCCAGCAGCCCCACCGAGCAGTCAAACATTCAGTACTTC. Translated, it gives CASSPTEQSNIQYF.

This chain connects TRBV6-6 to TRBJ2-7; tentatively, D is TRBD2 (6 bases). The germline V gene has CDR1 MNHNY and CDR2 SVGAGI (reference sequence). The CDR3 totals 12 residues. Trimming left V 5 bases short and J 3 bases short, with 8 bases between. As DNA, the CDR3 is TGTGCCAGCAGTCCGGACTACTACGAGCAGTACTTC. As protein: CASSPDYYEQYF.

This clone is a singleton in its sample. In nucleotides, the CDR3 is TGCGCCAGCAGCCCCGGGGCACCCCTCCACTTT. This translates into CASSPGAPLHF. The gene calls are TRBV10-2 and TRBJ1-6; D is unresolved. Between the trimmed V and J ends, which lost 6 bases and 11 bases, there was a span of 8 bases. Germline values: CDR1 WSHSY, CDR2 SAAADI. This CDR3 spans 11 amino acids.

The chain has TRBV9 and TRBJ1-5; D uncertain. Trimming removed 3 bases from V and 0 bases from J, with 4 bases in between. Germline loops: CDR1 SGDLS, CDR2 YYNGEE. The length of the CDR3 is 13 residues. DNA of the CDR3: TGTGCCAGCAGCGACAGTAGCAATCAGCCCCAGCATTTT. Its translation is CASSDSSNQPQHF.

The CDR3 DNA sequence: TGCAGCGTCGGACAGGGGGCGCGGGGCTACACCTTC. It codes for CSVGQGARGYTF. The gene calls are TRBV29-1 and TRBJ1-2; 11 bases align to TRBD1. V trimming: 6 bases; J trimming: 8 bases; junction bases outside the gene matches: 5. Germline assignment: CDR1 SQVTM and CDR2 ANQGSEA. This CDR3 region has 12 residues.

The chain is built from TRBV7-9 and TRBJ2-2; D is tentatively TRBD1 or TRBD2 (5 bases each). CDR1 is SEHNR and CDR2 is FQNEAQ in the germline V gene (reference sequence). Deletions cut 5 bases from V and 3 bases from J, with 16 bases between. This CDR3 has 16 amino acids. The CDR3 here is CASSSSGAGHTGELFF. The CDR3 DNA follows: TGTGCCAGCAGCAGTTCCGGGGCAGGGCACACCGGGGAGCTGTTTTTT.

This chain connects TRBV2 to TRBJ1-1, with 8 bases lining up with TRBD1. The germline gives CDR1 SNHLY, CDR2 FYNNEI. This CDR3 spans 15 amino acids. The V and J ends lost 4 bases and 1 base, in that order; junction bases with no gene match: 5. CDR3: CASSVQGVRNTEAFF. Written as DNA, the CDR3 is TGTGCCAGCAGTGTACAGGGGGTAAGGAACACTGAAGCTTTCTTT.